Detailed here is one TCR beta chain. The antigen is unknown. This same CDR3 is encoded by further DNA sequences in the sample. These data come from a study of beta chain features in type 1 diabetes. Since all of the isolated RNA was reverse transcribed, expressed TCRB transcripts were what got sequenced. Assay used: immunoSEQ multiplex PCR; TCRdb lists only in-frame clones, some missing. In the table there are about 620,000 clones, about 14% of which are singletons. Trimming took 4 bases from V and 4 from J, leaving 9 bases between them. The CDR3 consists of 12 residues. The germline gives CDR1 SGHRS, CDR2 YFSETQ. Study-wide results and limits: Type 1 diabetes patients had moderately but significantly shorter TCRB CDR3s in all four CD4+ subsets. The VDJ junctions of type 1 diabetes patients carried fewer insertions and more deletions.

Material for sequencing was naive CD4+ T cells from blood. V is TRBV5-1 and J is TRBJ2-7; D remains ambiguous. The source is a man aged 18 to 30 in good health. CDR3 bases: TGCGCCAGCAGCCTCTCCCAGTACGAGCAGTACTTC. Its translation: CASSLSQYEQYF.